The table lists the clone carrying this TCR beta chain with a few counts. Its antigen is still unknown. These data come from a study of blood T cells in healthy people across ages. Study results and limitations: Older age coincided with a roughly linear decline in TCR beta diversity per million T cells. Higher diversity and more naive CD4+ cells were features of long-lived donors, compared to aged donors.

Trimming took off 5 bases at V and 4 bases at J, with 11 bases between the two ends. This CDR3 spans 13 amino acids. The use of a sample-barcoded 5' primer and a J-beta primer mix characterized a second PCR of about 7 to 12 cycles. Each TCR beta cDNA got a 12-nucleotide random molecular identifier. TCRdb reprocessed the 5' RACE reads with MiXCR, giving one entry per CDR3 protein. The sample holds approximately 730,000 distinct CDR3 sequences, about 42% seen once. This chain joins TRBV12-3 or TRBV12-4 and TRBJ1-2; D unresolved. This sequence was found in a woman in her sixties in good health. The sample consisted of blood. Here the CDR3 reads CASSPGATYGYTF. In DNA, the CDR3 is TGTGCCAGCAGTCCCGGCGCAACCTATGGCTACACCTTC.